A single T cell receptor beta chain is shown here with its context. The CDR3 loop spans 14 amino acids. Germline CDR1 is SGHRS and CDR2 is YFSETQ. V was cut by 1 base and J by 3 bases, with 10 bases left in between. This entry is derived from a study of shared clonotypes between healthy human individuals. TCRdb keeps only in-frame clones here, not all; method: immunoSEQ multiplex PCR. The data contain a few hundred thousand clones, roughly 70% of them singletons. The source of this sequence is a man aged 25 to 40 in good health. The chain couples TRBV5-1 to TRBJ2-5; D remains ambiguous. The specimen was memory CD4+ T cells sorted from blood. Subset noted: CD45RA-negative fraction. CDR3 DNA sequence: TGCGCCAGCAGCTTGAACTCAGGAGAAGAGACCCAGTACTTC. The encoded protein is CASSLNSGEETQYF.